A selection of T cell receptor beta chains follows, all from one sample in a study of T cells in Graves' hyperthyroidism and ophthalmopathy. TCRdb reanalysed the multiplex PCR reads using MiXCR and keeps one entry per CDR3 protein. This table has about 510,000 distinct CDR3 sequences, 40% to 50% appearing once. The source material was peripheral blood or thyroid tissue (not recorded which). Receptors were obtained from an adult woman with Graves' disease, either hyperthyroidism or ophthalmopathy (not recorded which). The CDR3 runs from the conserved cysteine through the conserved F or W. Fields, in order: CDR3 length, D gene, J gene, V gene, clone size, CDR3 DNA, CDR3 protein. The D gene is left open where the match is weak. Size values are once, few and many counts, or a class for expanded clones, and some rows have none.

15,TRBD1,TRBJ2-7,TRBV13,NA,TGTGCCAGCTTTGGCTTGACAGGGCCATCCTACGAGCAGTACTTC,CASFGLTGPSYEQYF
13,NA,TRBJ1-1,TRBV20-1,many,TGCAGTGCTAGAGCCCCGACAGGCACTGAAGCTTTCTTT,CSARAPTGTEAFF
13,NA,TRBJ1-2,TRBV2,NA,TGTGCCAGCAGTGAATATGCAGACTATGGCTACACCTTC,CASSEYADYGYTF
14,TRBD1,TRBJ1-1,TRBV12-3/TRBV12-4,NA,TGTGCCAGCAGCTACAGGGGGCGAGTGTCTGAAGCTTTCTTT,CASSYRGRVSEAFF
16,NA,TRBJ1-5,TRBV20-1,many,TGCAGTGCTGGTCGGGGGGAGTGGGTTACCAATCAGCCCCAGCATTTT,CSAGRGEWVTNQPQHF
14,TRBD1,TRBJ1-6,TRBV19,many,TGTGCCAGTAGTCGACAGGGAGGAAATTCACCCCTCCACTTT,CASSRQGGNSPLHF
13,NA,TRBJ1-2,TRBV5-8,many,TGTGCCAGCAGCCCGGGGGGGGAAGTTGGCTACACCTTC,CASSPGGEVGYTF
13,NA,TRBJ1-1,TRBV7-9,many,TGTGCCAGCAGCTTAGAACAAGCAGCTGAAGCTTTCTTT,CASSLEQAAEAFF
12,NA,TRBJ1-2,TRBV2,many,TGTGCCAGCACTACAGGGTCGGATGGCTACACCTTC,CASTTGSDGYTF
14,NA,TRBJ1-1,TRBV7-9,NA,TGTGCCAGCAGCTTAGAATCGGGACCCGAGTCGGCTTTCTTT,CASSLESGPESAFF
14,NA,TRBJ2-5,TRBV20-1,few,TGCAGTGCTAGAAAGGTCAGCGTCAGGGAGACCCAGTACTTC,CSARKVSVRETQYF